This TCR beta chain was identified during a study of blood T cells in healthy people across ages. The wider study: Per two T cells, about one barcoded beta molecule was captured through template switching.

PCR was performed a second time for roughly 7 to 12 cycles using a sample-barcoded 5' primer and a J-beta primer mix. TCRdb recomputed calls from the 5' RACE reads with MiXCR, one row per CDR3 protein. The sample has approximately 2,000,000 distinct CDR3 sequences; approximately 40% are singletons. Each donor supplied approximately 10 milliliters of peripheral blood. Notes on the study in general: TCR beta diversity, measured per million T cells, fell in a roughly linear way with age. Higher diversity and more naive CD4+ cells were features of long-lived donors, compared to aged donors.

A remark on this clonotype: Antigen: not known.

CDR3 length: 11 residues. Trimming left V 0 bases short and J 13 bases short, with 10 bases between. CDR1 and CDR2 from the germline V gene are GTSNPN and SVGIG (reference sequence). The receptor was isolated from a human donor in good health. V and J are TRBV30 and TRBJ2-4, with D hard to call. Sample: blood. The chain's CDR3 is CAWSVYLEQYF. CDR3 in DNA: TGTGCCTGGAGTGTATATTTGGAGCAGTACTTC.